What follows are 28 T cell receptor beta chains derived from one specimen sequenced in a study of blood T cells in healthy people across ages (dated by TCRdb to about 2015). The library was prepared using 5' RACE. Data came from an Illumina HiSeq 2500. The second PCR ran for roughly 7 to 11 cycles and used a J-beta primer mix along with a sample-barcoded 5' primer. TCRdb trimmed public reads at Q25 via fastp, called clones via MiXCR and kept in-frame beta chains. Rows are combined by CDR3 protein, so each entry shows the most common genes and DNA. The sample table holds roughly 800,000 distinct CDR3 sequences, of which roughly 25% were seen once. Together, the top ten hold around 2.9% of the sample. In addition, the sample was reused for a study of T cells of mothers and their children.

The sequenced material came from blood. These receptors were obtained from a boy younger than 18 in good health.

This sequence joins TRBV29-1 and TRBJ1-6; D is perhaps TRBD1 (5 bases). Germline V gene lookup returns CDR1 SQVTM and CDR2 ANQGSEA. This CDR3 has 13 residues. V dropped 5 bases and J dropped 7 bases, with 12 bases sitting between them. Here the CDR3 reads CSVRDSYNSPLHF. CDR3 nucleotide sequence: TGCAGCGTTAGAGACAGCTACAATTCACCCCTCCACTTT.

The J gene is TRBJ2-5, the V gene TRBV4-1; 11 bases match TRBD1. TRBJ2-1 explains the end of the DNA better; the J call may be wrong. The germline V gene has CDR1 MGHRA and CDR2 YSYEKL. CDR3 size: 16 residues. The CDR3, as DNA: TGCGCCAGCAGCCAAGACCCGGGACAGGGGGGGAATGAGCAGTTCTTC. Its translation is CASSQDPGQGGNEQFF.

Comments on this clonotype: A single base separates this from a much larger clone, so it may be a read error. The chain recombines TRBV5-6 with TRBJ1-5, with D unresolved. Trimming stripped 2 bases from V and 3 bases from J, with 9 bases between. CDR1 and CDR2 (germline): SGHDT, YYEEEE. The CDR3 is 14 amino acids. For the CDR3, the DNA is TGTGCCAGCAGCTTAGGGAATATCAATCAGCCCCAGCATTTT. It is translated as CASSLGNINQPQHF.

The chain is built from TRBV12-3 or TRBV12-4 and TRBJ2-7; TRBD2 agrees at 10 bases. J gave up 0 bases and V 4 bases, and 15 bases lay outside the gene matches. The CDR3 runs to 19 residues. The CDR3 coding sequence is TGTGCCAGCAGTTCTCCTAGCGAGAAGGCTAGCGGGAGCTCCTACGAGCAGTACTTC. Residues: CASSSPSEKASGSSYEQYF.

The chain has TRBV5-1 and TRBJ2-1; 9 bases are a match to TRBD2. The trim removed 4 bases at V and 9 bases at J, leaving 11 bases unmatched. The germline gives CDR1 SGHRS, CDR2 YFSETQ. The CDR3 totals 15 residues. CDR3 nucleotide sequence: TGCGCCAGCAGCCCCGGACTAGCGTCAGGGTTTGAGCAGTTCTTC. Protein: CASSPGLASGFEQFF.

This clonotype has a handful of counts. In DNA, the CDR3 is TGTGCCAGCAGTACCCCTTGGGGGGGGACCTCCAATGAGCAGTTCTTC. Translated: CASSTPWGGTSNEQFF. The rearrangement links TRBV6-6 to TRBJ2-1, with 7 bases matching TRBD2. V shed 5 bases and J 6 bases; nucleotides not matched to a gene: 13. This CDR3 has 16 residues. From germline, CDR1 is MNHNY and CDR2 SVGAGI (reference sequence).

CDR3 sequence reads: CASSWGGAREKLFF. In DNA, the CDR3 is TGTGCCAGCAGCTGGGGGGGTGCCCGCGAAAAACTGTTTTTT. The chain carries TRBV7-9 and TRBJ1-4; perhaps TRBD1 as D (5 bases). CDR3 size: 14 residues. Trimming took 4 bases from V and 8 from J, leaving 14 bases between them. Germline values: CDR1 SEHNR, CDR2 FQNEAQ (reference sequence).

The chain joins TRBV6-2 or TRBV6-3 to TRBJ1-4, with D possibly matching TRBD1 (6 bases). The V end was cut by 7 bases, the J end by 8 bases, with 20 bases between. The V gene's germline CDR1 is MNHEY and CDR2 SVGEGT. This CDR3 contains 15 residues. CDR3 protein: CASTDTDRIGEKLFF. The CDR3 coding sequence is TGTGCCAGCACCGATACAGACAGGATTGGGGAAAAACTGTTTTTT.

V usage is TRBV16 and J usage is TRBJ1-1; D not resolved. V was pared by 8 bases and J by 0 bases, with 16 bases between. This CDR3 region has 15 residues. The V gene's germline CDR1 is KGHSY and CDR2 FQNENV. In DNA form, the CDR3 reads TGTGCCAGCCAAAAGACAATCAACATGAACACTGAAGCTTTCTTT. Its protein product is CASQKTINMNTEAFF. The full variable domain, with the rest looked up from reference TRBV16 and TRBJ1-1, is GEEVAQTPKHLVRGEGQKAKLYCAPIKGHSYVFWYQQVLKNEFKFLISFQNENVFDETGMPKERFSAKCLPNSPCSLEIQATKLEDSAVYFCASQKTINMNTEAFFGQGTRLTVV.

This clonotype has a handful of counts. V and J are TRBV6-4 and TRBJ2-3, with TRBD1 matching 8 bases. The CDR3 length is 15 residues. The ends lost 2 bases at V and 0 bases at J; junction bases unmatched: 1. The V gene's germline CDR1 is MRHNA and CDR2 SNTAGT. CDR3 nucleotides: TGTGCCAGCAGTGACCGGACAGGGAGCACAGATACGCAGTATTTT. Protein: CASSDRTGSTDTQYF.

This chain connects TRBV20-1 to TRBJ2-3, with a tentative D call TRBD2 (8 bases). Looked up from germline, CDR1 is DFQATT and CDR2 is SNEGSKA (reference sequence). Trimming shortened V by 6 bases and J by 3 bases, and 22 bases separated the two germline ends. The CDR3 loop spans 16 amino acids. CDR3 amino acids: CSAPGTAGAPTDTQYF. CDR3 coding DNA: TGCAGTGCCCCCGGGACAGCGGGGGCACCAACAGATACGCAGTATTTT.

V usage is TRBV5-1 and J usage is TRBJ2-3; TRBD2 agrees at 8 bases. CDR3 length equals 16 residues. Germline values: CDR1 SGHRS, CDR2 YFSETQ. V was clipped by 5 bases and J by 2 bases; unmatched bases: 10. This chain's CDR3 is CASSSGAGGPTDTQYF. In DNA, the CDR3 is TGCGCCAGCAGTTCCGGGGCGGGGGGCCCCACAGATACGCAGTATTTT.

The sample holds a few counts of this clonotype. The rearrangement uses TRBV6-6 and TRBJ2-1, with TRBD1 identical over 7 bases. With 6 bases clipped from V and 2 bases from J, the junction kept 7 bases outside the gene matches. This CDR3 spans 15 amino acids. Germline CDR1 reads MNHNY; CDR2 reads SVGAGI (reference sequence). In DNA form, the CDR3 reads TGTGCCAGCAGCCCTAGGGGGCAGCCCTACAATGAGCAGTTCTTC. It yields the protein CASSPRGQPYNEQFF.

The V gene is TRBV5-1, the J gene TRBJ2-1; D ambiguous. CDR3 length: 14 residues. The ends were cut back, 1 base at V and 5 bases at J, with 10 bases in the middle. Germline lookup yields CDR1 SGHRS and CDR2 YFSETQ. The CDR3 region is CASSLSSGNNEQFF. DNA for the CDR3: TGCGCCAGCAGCTTGTCTTCTGGTAACAATGAGCAGTTCTTC.

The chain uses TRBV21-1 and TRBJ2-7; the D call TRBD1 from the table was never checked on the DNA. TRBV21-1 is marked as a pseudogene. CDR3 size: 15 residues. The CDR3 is CAIQTGTGGTYEQYF. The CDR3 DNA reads TGTGCCATCCAAACCGGGACAGGGGGAACCTACGAGCAGTACTTC.

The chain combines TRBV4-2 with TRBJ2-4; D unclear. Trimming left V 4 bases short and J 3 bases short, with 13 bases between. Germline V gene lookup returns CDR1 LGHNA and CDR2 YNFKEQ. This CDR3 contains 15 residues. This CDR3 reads CASSPVDRDKNIQYF. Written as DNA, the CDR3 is TGTGCCAGCAGCCCCGTCGATCGCGACAAAAACATTCAGTACTTC.

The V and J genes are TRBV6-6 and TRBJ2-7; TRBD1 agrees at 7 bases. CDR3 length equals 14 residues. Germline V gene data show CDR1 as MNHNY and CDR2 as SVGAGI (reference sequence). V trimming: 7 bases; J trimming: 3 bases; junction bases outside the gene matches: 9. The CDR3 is CASNRGGAIYEQYF. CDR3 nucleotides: TGTGCCAGCAACCGAGGGGGCGCGATCTACGAGCAGTACTTC.

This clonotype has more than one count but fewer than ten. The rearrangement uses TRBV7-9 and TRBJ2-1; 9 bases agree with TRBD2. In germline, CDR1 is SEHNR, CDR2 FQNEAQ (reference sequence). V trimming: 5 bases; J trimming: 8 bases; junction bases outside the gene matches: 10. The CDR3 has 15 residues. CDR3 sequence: CASSPLAGALDEQFF. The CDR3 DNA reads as TGTGCCAGCAGCCCTTTAGCGGGGGCGTTAGATGAGCAGTTCTTC.

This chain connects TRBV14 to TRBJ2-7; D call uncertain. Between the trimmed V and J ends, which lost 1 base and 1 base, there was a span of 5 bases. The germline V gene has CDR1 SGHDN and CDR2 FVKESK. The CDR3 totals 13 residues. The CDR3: CASSQVQSYEQYF. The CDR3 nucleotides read TGTGCCAGCAGCCAAGTTCAGTCCTACGAGCAGTACTTC.

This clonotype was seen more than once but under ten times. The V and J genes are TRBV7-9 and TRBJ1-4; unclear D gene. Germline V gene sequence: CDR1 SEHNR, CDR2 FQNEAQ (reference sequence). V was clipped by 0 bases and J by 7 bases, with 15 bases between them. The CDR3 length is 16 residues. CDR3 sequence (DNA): TGTGCCAGCAGCTTAGCGCGAGGGAAAGCGGGTGAAAAACTGTTTTTT. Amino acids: CASSLARGKAGEKLFF.

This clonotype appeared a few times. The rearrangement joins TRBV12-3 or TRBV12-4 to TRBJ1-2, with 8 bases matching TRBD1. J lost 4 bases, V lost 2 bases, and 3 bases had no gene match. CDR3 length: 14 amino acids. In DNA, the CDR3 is TGTGCCAGCAGTTTACAGGGGGCGAGCTATGGCTACACCTTC. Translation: CASSLQGASYGYTF.

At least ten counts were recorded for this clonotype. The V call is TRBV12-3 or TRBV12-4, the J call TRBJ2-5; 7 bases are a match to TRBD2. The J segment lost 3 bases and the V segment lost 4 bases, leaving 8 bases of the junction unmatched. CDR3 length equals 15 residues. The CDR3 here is CASSSLANTEETQYF. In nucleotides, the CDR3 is TGTGCCAGCAGTTCACTAGCGAACACTGAAGAGACCCAGTACTTC.

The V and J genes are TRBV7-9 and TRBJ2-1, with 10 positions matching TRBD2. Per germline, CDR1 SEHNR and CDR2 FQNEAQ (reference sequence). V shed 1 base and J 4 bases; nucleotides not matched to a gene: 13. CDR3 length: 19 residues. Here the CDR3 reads CASSLVAGDWTSGYNEQFF. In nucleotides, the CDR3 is TGTGCCAGCAGCTTAGTAGCGGGCGACTGGACTAGCGGTTACAATGAGCAGTTCTTC.

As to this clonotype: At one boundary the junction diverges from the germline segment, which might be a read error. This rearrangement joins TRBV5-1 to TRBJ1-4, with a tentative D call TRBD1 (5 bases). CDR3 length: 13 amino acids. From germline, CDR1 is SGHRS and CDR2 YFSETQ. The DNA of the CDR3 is TGCGTCAGCAGAAGTACAGGTCATGAAAAACTGTTTTTT. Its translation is CVSRSTGHEKLFF.

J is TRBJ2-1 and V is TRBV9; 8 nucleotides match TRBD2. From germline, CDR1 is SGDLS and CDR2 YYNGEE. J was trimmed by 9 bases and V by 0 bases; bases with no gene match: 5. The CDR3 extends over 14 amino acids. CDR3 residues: CASSVGGGGTEQFF. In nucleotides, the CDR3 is TGTGCCAGCAGCGTAGGAGGCGGGGGGACTGAGCAGTTCTTC.

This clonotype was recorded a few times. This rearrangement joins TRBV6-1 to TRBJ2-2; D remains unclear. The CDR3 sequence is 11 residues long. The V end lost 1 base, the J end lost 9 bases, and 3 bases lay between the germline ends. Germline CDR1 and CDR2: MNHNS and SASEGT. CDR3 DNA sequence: TGTGCCAGCAGTGAAGGTTGGGAGCTGTTTTTT. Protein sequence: CASSEGWELFF.

The CDR3 DNA sequence: TGTGCCAGCAGTTTATGGGGAGGGAGCACAGATACGCAGTATTTT. Translating gives CASSLWGGSTDTQYF. The V gene is TRBV28, the J gene TRBJ2-3; 7 bases agree with TRBD2. This CDR3 region has 15 residues. CDR1 and CDR2 (germline): MDHEN, SYDVKM. Losses at the gene ends were 0 bases for V and 0 bases for J; bases not matched to a gene: 0.

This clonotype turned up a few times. CDR3 sequence reads: CATRLAGRQETQYF. The CDR3, as DNA: TGTGCCACCCGACTAGCGGGGAGACAAGAGACCCAGTACTTC. This chain uses TRBV6-5 with TRBJ2-5, with TRBD2 matching over 11 bases. From germline, CDR1 is MNHEY and CDR2 SVGAGI. This CDR3 has 14 residues. V lost 10 bases to trimming and J lost 2 bases; unmatched junction nucleotides: 6.